These 3 T cell receptor beta chains share one sample of origin, sequenced in a study of cytomegalovirus exposure and HLA in healthy donors. Sequencing was performed with immunoSEQ multiplex PCR; in TCRdb, only in-frame clones are kept and a portion is missing. This table has 100,000 to 150,000 clones, roughly 89% appearing once. The sequencing input was PBMCs. The receptors were sampled from a woman between 18 and 29 years old in good health and CMV-seronegative.

The chain carries TRBV10-1 and TRBJ1-5; D uncertain. The CDR3 runs to 12 residues. Trimming shortened V by 3 bases and J by 4 bases, and 4 bases separated the two germline ends. The germline V gene encodes CDR1 WNHNN and CDR2 SYGVQD (reference sequence). The CDR3 sequence is CASSDINQPQHF. For the CDR3, the DNA is TGCGCCAGCAGTGACATTAATCAGCCCCAGCATTTT.

The chain links TRBV18 to TRBJ2-7; D is possibly TRBD2 (6 bases). The CDR3 has 13 residues. The V end was cut by 3 bases, the J end by 2 bases, with 8 bases between. Germline values: CDR1 KGHSH, CDR2 LQKENI. In DNA form, the CDR3 reads TGTGCCAGCTCACCGGGAGGTCCCTACGAGCAGTACTTC. Translating gives CASSPGGPYEQYF.

This chain uses TRBV19 with TRBJ1-5; tentatively, D is TRBD1 (6 bases). The CDR3 has 14 amino acids. V was trimmed by 4 bases and J by 3 bases, leaving 10 bases between them. Germline V gene data show CDR1 as LNHDA and CDR2 as SQIVND (reference sequence). The CDR3 DNA reads as TGTGCCAGTAGTACTCGACAGGACAATCAGCCCCAGCATTTT. It yields the protein CASSTRQDNQPQHF.